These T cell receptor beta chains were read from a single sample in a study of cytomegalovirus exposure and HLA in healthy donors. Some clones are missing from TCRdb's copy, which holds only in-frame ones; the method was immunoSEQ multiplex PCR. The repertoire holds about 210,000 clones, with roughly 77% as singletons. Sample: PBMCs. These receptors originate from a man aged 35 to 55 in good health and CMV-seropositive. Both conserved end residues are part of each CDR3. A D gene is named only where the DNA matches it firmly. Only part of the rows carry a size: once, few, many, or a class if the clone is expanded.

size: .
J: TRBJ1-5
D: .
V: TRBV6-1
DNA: TGTGCCAGCAAGTATTCCCCGAGCGGCAATCAGCCCCAGCATTTT
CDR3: CASKYSPSGNQPQHF

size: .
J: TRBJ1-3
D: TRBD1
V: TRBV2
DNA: TGTGCCAGCAGTCCAGTACGACAGGGCCTCTCTGGAAACACCATATATTTT
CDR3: CASSPVRQGLSGNTIYF

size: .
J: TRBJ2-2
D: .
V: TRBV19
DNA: TGTGCCAGTAGTATAGCCGCGGTCACCGGGGAGCTGTTTTTT
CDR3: CASSIAAVTGELFF

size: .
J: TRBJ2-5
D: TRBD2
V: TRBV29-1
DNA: TGCAGCGTTGTTACTAGCGGGAGGGCCGACGAGACCCAGTACTTC
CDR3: CSVVTSGRADETQYF

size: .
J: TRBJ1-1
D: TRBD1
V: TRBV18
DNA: TGTGCCAGCTCGACGGACAGGGGGAACACTGAAGCTTTCTTT
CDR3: CASSTDRGNTEAFF

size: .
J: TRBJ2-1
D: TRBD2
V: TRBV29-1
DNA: TGCAGCGTTGCGGGACTAGCGGGAACCTACAATGAGCAGTTCTTC
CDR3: CSVAGLAGTYNEQFF

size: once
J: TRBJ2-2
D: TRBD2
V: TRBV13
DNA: TGTGCCAGCAGCTTAGGAATTAGCGGGAGAAACACCGGGGAGCTGTTTTTT
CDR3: CASSLGISGRNTGELFF

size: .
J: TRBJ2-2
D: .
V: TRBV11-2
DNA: TGTGCCAGCAGCTTACTAGGTTGGAACACCGGGGAGCTGTTTTTT
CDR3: CASSLLGWNTGELFF

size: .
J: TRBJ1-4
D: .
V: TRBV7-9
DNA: TGTGCCAGCAGCCCGCTCCTGGCGGGTCTTAATGAAAAACTGTTTTTT
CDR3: CASSPLLAGLNEKLFF

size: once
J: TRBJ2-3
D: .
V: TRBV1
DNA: TGCACCAGCAACCGACAGGGCCGGGGCACAGATACGCAGTATTTT
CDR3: CTSNRQGRGTDTQYF

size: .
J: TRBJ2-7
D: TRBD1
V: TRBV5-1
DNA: TGCGCCAGCAGCTTGGGCCCGATTGGGACTACCGGGACAGGGAACGAGCAGTACTTC
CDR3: CASSLGPIGTTGTGNEQYF

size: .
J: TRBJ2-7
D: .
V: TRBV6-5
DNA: TGTGCCAGCGGTTCGCAGGCAAGCTCCTACGAGCAGTACTTC
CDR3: CASGSQASSYEQYF

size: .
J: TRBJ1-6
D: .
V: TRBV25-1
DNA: TGTGCCAGCAGTGAATACGGCGGAAATTCACCCCTCCACTTT
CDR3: CASSEYGGNSPLHF

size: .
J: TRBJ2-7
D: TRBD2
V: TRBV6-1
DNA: TGTGCCAGCAGTGAAGGCTCGGGAGGGACCTACGAGCAGTACTTC
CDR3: CASSEGSGGTYEQYF

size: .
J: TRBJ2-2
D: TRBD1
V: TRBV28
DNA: TGTGCCAGCAGGCGGGACAGGAGCCCGGCCGGGGAGCTGTTTTTT
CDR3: CASRRDRSPAGELFF

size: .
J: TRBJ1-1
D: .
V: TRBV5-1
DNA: TGCGCCAGCAGCTTGGAGGCGGGATCTGAAGCTTTCTTT
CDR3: CASSLEAGSEAFF

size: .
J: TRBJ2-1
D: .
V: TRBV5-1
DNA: TGCGCCAGCAGGCCTCAGGGGATAATGTCCTACAATGAGCAGTTCTTC
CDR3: CASRPQGIMSYNEQFF

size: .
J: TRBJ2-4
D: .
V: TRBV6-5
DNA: TGTGCCAGCAGTTATTTGGGGGAGGACATTCAGTACTTC
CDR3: CASSYLGEDIQYF

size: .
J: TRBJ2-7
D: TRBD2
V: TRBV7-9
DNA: TGTGCCAGCAGCTTAACCCAGGGACTAGCGGGGAACTACGAGCAGTACTTC
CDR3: CASSLTQGLAGNYEQYF

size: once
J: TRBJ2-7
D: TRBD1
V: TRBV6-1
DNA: TGTGCCAGCAGTGACCGGGACAGGACCTCCTACGAGCAGTACTTC
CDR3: CASSDRDRTSYEQYF

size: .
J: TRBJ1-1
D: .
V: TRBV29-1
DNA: TGCAGCGTTGAAGACGGTGAGGGCACTGAAGCTTTCTTT
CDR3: CSVEDGEGTEAFF

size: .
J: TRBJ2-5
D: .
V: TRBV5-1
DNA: TGCGCCAGCACCCCACAGGGAAAAGAGACCCAGTACTTC
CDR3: CASTPQGKETQYF

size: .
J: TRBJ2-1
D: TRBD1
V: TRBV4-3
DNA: TGCGCCAGCAGCCAAGTTTGGGCAGGGGGTTTAAATGAGCAGTTCTTC
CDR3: CASSQVWAGGLNEQFF

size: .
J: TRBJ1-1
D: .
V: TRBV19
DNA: TGTGCCAGTAAATCACAGGGTTTCACTGAAGCTTTCTTT
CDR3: CASKSQGFTEAFF

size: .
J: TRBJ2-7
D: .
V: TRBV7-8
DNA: TGTGCCAGCAGCTTAAGGACAGCCTACGAGCAGTACTTC
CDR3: CASSLRTAYEQYF

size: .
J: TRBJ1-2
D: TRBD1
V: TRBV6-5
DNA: TGTGCCAGCAGATCGGGACAGGGCGGGGGCTACACCTTC
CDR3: CASRSGQGGGYTF

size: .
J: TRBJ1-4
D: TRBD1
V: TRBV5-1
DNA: TGCGCCAGCAGCCCGCAGGGGGGATCGGCTAATGAAAAACTGTTTTTT
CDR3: CASSPQGGSANEKLFF

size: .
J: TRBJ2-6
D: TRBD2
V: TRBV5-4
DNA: TGTGCCAGCAGCTCAGGACTAGCGGGTTACTCTGGGGCCAACGTCCTGACTTTC
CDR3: CASSSGLAGYSGANVLTF

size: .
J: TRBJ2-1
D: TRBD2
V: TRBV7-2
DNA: TGTGCCAGCAGCACCTCTAGCGGGGCCCTCCGGGAGCAGTTCTTC
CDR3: CASSTSSGALREQFF

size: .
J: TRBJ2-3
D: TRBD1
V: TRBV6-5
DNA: TGTGCCAGCAAAACCGGGACAGGGCGCACAGATACGCAGTATTTT
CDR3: CASKTGTGRTDTQYF

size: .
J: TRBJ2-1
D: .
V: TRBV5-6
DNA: TGTGCCAGCAGCTTGGCCCAACGTAGTGAGCAGTTCTTC
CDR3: CASSLAQRSEQFF

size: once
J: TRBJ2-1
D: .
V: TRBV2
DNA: TGTGCCAGCAGTGATGGCCAGGCGATATACAATGAGCAGTTCTTC
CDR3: CASSDGQAIYNEQFF

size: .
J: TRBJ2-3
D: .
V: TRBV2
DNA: TGTGCCAGCAGTGATACTAGACCCAGCACAGATACGCAGTATTTT
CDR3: CASSDTRPSTDTQYF

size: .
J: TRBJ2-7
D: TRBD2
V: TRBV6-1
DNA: TGTGCCAGCAGCCGAATACTAGCGGGTTACGAGCAGTACTTC
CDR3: CASSRILAGYEQYF

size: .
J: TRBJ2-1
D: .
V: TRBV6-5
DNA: TGTGCCAGCAGCCTTCAAGGGGCTCCCTACAATGAGCAGTTCTTC
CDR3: CASSLQGAPYNEQFF

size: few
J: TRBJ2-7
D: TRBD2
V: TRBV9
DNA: TGTGCCAGCAGCGTAAGGAGCGGGAGGTCGGACGAGCAGTACTTC
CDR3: CASSVRSGRSDEQYF

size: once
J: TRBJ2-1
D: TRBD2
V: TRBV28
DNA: TGTGCCAGCAGTTTATCAAGCGGGATCCCCTATGGCCACAATGAGCAGTTCTTC
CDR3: CASSLSSGIPYGHNEQFF